The 22 T cell receptor beta chains listed next were all sequenced from one sample in a study of shared clonotypes between healthy human individuals. TCRdb's table, derived via immunoSEQ multiplex PCR, lists solely in-frame clones and lacks some. The profile shows millions of clones, about 92% of them singletons. Naivety among CD8 cells was defined by CD45RO negativity and positive CCR7 selection, thereby excluding terminally differentiated effector memory CD45RA+ cells. The sequencing input was naive CD8+ T cells from PBMCs. These receptors originate from a man aged 18 to 30 in good health. Some clones in this sample may be carry-over from other donors' samples.

This clone was seen a single time. The sample has other DNA sequences that encode this CDR3 too. The CDR3 coding sequence is TGTGCCAGCAGCTTACGGGACAGGGGTGAGACCCAGTACTTC. It is translated as CASSLRDRGETQYF. This sequence joins TRBV7-9 and TRBJ2-5; 10 bases fit TRBD1. Germline V lookup: CDR1 SEHNR, CDR2 FQNEAQ (reference sequence). The CDR3 consists of 14 residues. V was pared by 2 bases and J by 5 bases, with 2 bases of the junction left unmatched.

This rearrangement joins TRBV4-3 to TRBJ2-5, with TRBD2 matching 10 bases. This CDR3 contains 17 residues. With V trimmed by 1 base and J by 5 bases, 10 bases remained unmatched. Germline V gives CDR1 LGHNA, CDR2 YSLEER. The CDR3 bases are TGCGCCAGCAGCCAAGCAAGCGGGAGGGCCTCAGGGGAGACCCAGTACTTC. Protein sequence: CASSQASGRASGETQYF.

This clone is a singleton in its sample. The chain combines TRBV7-8 with TRBJ2-1, with a possible D match to TRBD2 (5 bases). V gave up 5 bases and J gave up 3 bases, with 14 bases separating them. The CDR3 has 15 amino acids. Germline loops: CDR1 SGHVS, CDR2 FQNEAQ. For the CDR3, the DNA is TGTGCCAGCAGCGACCTAGCTTCAGTCTACAATGAGCAGTTCTTC. It is translated as CASSDLASVYNEQFF. The complete variable domain, with remaining parts taken from reference TRBV7-8 and TRBJ2-1, reads GAGVSQSPRYKVAKRGQDVALRCDPISGHVSLFWYQQALGQGPEFLTYFQNEAQLDKSGLPSDRFFAERPEGSVSTLKIQRTQQEDSAVYLCASSDLASVYNEQFFGPGTRLTVL.

In DNA form, the CDR3 reads TGTGCCAGCCCTGGGGGTAGCGGGAGGTTGAAGTTCTTC. Translation gives CASPGGSGRLKFF. V is TRBV7-9 and J is TRBJ2-1, with 10 bases fitting TRBD2. Germline loops: CDR1 SEHNR, CDR2 FQNEAQ (reference sequence). With 8 bases clipped from V and 14 bases from J, the junction kept 12 bases outside the gene matches. CDR3 length: 13 amino acids.

This clone was counted only a few times. The chain links TRBV10-1 to TRBJ1-2, with TRBD1 as a possible D gene (5 bases). The CDR3 length is 13 residues. Trimming shortened V by 1 base and J by 2 bases, and 5 bases separated the two germline ends. Germline CDR1 WNHNN, CDR2 SYGVQD (reference sequence). Here the CDR3 reads CASSEYRNYGYTF. In DNA, the CDR3 is TGCGCCAGCAGTGAGTACAGGAACTATGGCTACACCTTC.

In nucleotides, the CDR3 is TGTGCCAGCACCCTATCTTATTCCCTTACAGGGGTCGCAGCTGAAGCTTTCTTT. Translating it yields CASTLSYSLTGVAAEAFF. This rearrangement joins TRBV11-1 to TRBJ1-1, with TRBD1 matching over 7 bases. This CDR3 region has 18 residues. Germline assignment: CDR1 SGHAT and CDR2 FQDESV (reference sequence). J was trimmed by 6 bases and V by 7 bases; bases with no gene match: 23.

The chain carries TRBV7-9 and TRBJ1-2; D gene ambiguous. From germline, CDR1 is SEHNR and CDR2 FQNEAQ (reference sequence). The V end was cut by 5 bases, the J end by 8 bases, with 12 bases between. The CDR3 extends over 12 amino acids. CDR3 in DNA: TGTGCCAGCAGCCCGATGGGTGGGGGCTACACCTTC. Protein product: CASSPMGGGYTF.

This sequence joins TRBV4-1 and TRBJ2-1, with TRBD1 matching 7 bases. The CDR3 consists of 17 residues. J was trimmed by 0 bases and V by 1 base; bases with no gene match: 6. The germline V gene has CDR1 MGHRA and CDR2 YSYEKL. CDR3 sequence reads: CASSQAFRGSSYNEQFF. In DNA form, the CDR3 reads TGCGCCAGCAGCCAAGCTTTCAGGGGGAGCTCCTACAATGAGCAGTTCTTC.

Comments on this clone: Other DNA sequences in this sample translate to the same CDR3. This chain connects TRBV28 to TRBJ2-7; D not resolved. The V and J ends lost 5 bases and 2 bases respectively, with 10 bases between them. CDR3 size: 13 residues. Germline values: CDR1 MDHEN, CDR2 SYDVKM. The DNA of the CDR3 is TGTGCCAGCAGTCCAGGCGAGGCCTACGAGCAGTACTTC. Translated, it gives CASSPGEAYEQYF.

To note about this clone: Within the sample, other DNA sequences also encode this same CDR3. The J gene is TRBJ1-2, the V gene TRBV27, with TRBD1 matching 8 bases. V was pared by 3 bases and J by 5 bases, with 2 bases of the junction left unmatched. The CDR3 has 13 amino acids. Germline V gene sequence: CDR1 MNHEY, CDR2 SMNVEV (reference sequence). The CDR3 nucleotides read TGTGCCAGCAGTTTCGGGACAGGTTATGGCTACACCTTC. Protein sequence: CASSFGTGYGYTF.

The chain is built from TRBV11-2 and TRBJ1-1; D not resolved. Germline loops: CDR1 SGHAT, CDR2 FQNNGV. With 4 bases removed from V and 4 bases from J, the gap between germline ends came to 10 bases. CDR3 length equals 13 residues. In nucleotides, the CDR3 is TGTGCCAGCAGCTCGATTTTGTCCACTGAAGCTTTCTTT. Translating it yields CASSSILSTEAFF.

The chain is built from TRBV2 and TRBJ2-1, with a possible D match to TRBD1 (5 bases). This CDR3 has 14 residues. Germline lookup yields CDR1 SNHLY and CDR2 FYNNEI. Trimming removed 3 bases at V and 3 bases at J, with 9 bases between. CDR3 nucleotides: TGTGCCAGCAGTGACTATAGGGGCTACAATGAGCAGTTCTTC. Translation gives CASSDYRGYNEQFF.

The J gene is TRBJ1-1, the V gene TRBV7-9, with unresolved D. The CDR3 sequence is 13 residues long. Trimming took off 5 bases at V and 8 bases at J, with 15 bases between the two ends. Germline loops: CDR1 SEHNR, CDR2 FQNEAQ (reference sequence). CDR3 DNA sequence: TGTGCCAGCAGCCCCGACGGGGAGCCCGAAGCTTTCTTT. It yields the protein CASSPDGEPEAFF.

The chain uses TRBV5-1 and TRBJ2-7; TRBD2 is a possible D gene (6 bases). CDR3 size: 18 residues. Germline assignment: CDR1 SGHRS and CDR2 YFSETQ. Trimming cost V 4 bases and J 2 bases, with 25 bases left between them. CDR3 sequence: CASSMTRWNGSRTYEQYF. In DNA, the CDR3 is TGCGCCAGCAGCATGACGCGGTGGAACGGGAGTAGGACCTACGAGCAGTACTTC.

The rearrangement links TRBV29-1 to TRBJ2-1; perhaps D is TRBD1 or TRBD2 (6 bases each). The CDR3 length is 15 residues. V dropped 2 bases and J dropped 6 bases, with 17 bases sitting between them. From germline, CDR1 is SQVTM and CDR2 ANQGSEA. The CDR3 DNA reads as TGCAGCGTTGAAATTTGGGGGGCCTCACCCAATGAGCAGTTCTTC. As protein: CSVEIWGASPNEQFF.

The genes are TRBV7-8 and TRBJ2-3; tentative D call: TRBD1 (5 bases). The CDR3 consists of 13 residues. Trimming shortened V by 9 bases and J by 1 base, and 11 bases separated the two germline ends. The germline V gene encodes CDR1 SGHVS and CDR2 FQNEAQ. The CDR3 DNA follows: TGTGCCAGTGGGGCCTCGGGCACAGATACGCAGTATTTT. This sequence encodes CASGASGTDTQYF.

The genes are TRBV11-2 and TRBJ2-1; no clear D gene. CDR1 and CDR2 from the germline V gene are SGHAT and FQNNGV. The V end was cut by 4 bases, the J end by 5 bases, with 6 bases between. The CDR3 is made up of 12 amino acids. CDR3 loop: CASSYLNNEQFF. The CDR3 bases are TGTGCCAGCAGCTATTTAAACAATGAGCAGTTCTTC.

V is TRBV7-3 and J is TRBJ2-1, with D unresolved. Trimming shortened V by 5 bases and J by 9 bases, and 14 bases separated the two germline ends. Germline CDR1 and CDR2: SGHTA and FQGTGA. The CDR3 has 13 residues. The CDR3 protein is CASSPYHVSEQFF. Written as DNA, the CDR3 is TGTGCCAGCAGCCCTTACCATGTCAGTGAGCAGTTCTTC.

The V call is TRBV30, the J call TRBJ1-2; D is undetermined. Trimming removed 0 bases from V and 7 bases from J, with 18 bases in between. Per germline, CDR1 GTSNPN and CDR2 SVGIG (reference sequence). The CDR3 length is 15 residues. The CDR3 nucleotides read TGTGCCTGGAGTGTACCCCTGACACCGTATGCTGGCTACACCTTC. Amino acids: CAWSVPLTPYAGYTF.

This chain uses TRBV19 with TRBJ2-3; 7 bases are a match to TRBD2. Looked up from germline, CDR1 is LNHDA and CDR2 is SQIVND (reference sequence). J was trimmed by 0 bases and V by 1 base; bases with no gene match: 1. The CDR3 is 15 amino acids. CDR3 nucleotides: TGTGCCAGTAGTATAGGTAGCGGGAGCACAGATACGCAGTATTTT. Its translation: CASSIGSGSTDTQYF.

This rearrangement joins TRBV4-1 to TRBJ2-1; D may correspond to TRBD1 or TRBD2 (5 bases each). The V and J ends lost 3 bases and 4 bases respectively, with 22 bases between them. The CDR3 has 18 amino acids. Germline V gives CDR1 MGHRA, CDR2 YSYEKL. The CDR3 region is CASSHQDVGDGLYNEQFF. In DNA form, the CDR3 reads TGCGCCAGCAGCCATCAAGACGTTGGGGACGGCCTATACAATGAGCAGTTCTTC.

The CDR3 loop reads CSVYGQGETYEQYF. As DNA, the CDR3 is TGCAGCGTTTACGGACAGGGGGAGACCTACGAGCAGTACTTC. The rearrangement joins TRBV29-1 to TRBJ2-7; TRBD1 matches at 10 bases. Germline V gene lookup returns CDR1 SQVTM and CDR2 ANQGSEA. The CDR3 contains 14 residues. V lost 5 bases, J lost 2 bases, and 6 bases stayed unmatched.